These T cell receptor beta chains were read from a single sample in a study of blood T cell repertoires in COVID-19. Profiled with immunoSEQ multiplex PCR; TCRdb holds only in-frame clones, not every one. The repertoire has about 120,000 clones, more than 60% of them found once; the top ten carry over 2%. The sample comprised peripheral blood. The receptors come from a man in his 70s with acute or convalescent COVID-19. Each CDR3 is given with its conserved first and last residue. Fields, in order: D gene, V gene, clone size, J gene, CDR3 protein, CDR3 DNA. The D gene is left open where the match is weak. Rows give clone size only sometimes, using once, few, many, or a class for an expanded clone.

NA	TRBV10-3	NA	TRBJ2-2	CAISELAGAANTGELFF	TGTGCCATCAGTGAGCTTGCGGGGGCCGCGAACACCGGGGAGCTGTTTTTT
TRBD2	TRBV6-2/TRBV6-3	few	TRBJ2-1	CASSYSKSSAASGGEQEQFF	TGTGCCAGCAGTTACTCGAAGAGCTCAGCCGCCAGCGGGGGGGAGCAGGAGCAGTTCTTC
TRBD1	TRBV14	NA	TRBJ1-2	CASSQAIPGQGGYTF	TGTGCCAGCAGCCAAGCAATCCCGGGACAGGGGGGCTACACCTTC
TRBD1	TRBV5-1	NA	TRBJ2-1	CASSPETGVSYNEQFF	TGCGCCAGCAGCCCAGAAACAGGGGTCTCCTACAATGAGCAGTTCTTC
NA	TRBV7-2	NA	TRBJ2-1	CASSPGQFEQFF	TGTGCCAGCAGCCCCGGACAGTTTGAGCAGTTCTTC
NA	TRBV10-3	NA	TRBJ1-1	CAISVAGNTEAFF	TGTGCCATCAGTGTAGCAGGGAATACTGAAGCTTTCTTT
TRBD2	TRBV3-1/TRBV3-2	NA	TRBJ2-5	CASSHTSGGGQETQYF	TGTGCCAGCAGCCACACGAGCGGGGGAGGGCAAGAGACCCAGTACTTC
NA	TRBV30	NA	TRBJ1-2	CAWSVHRANYGYTF	TGTGCCTGGAGTGTACACAGGGCCAACTATGGCTACACCTTC
TRBD2	TRBV5-1	NA	TRBJ2-3	CASSPGLAGTDTQYF	TGCGCCAGCAGCCCGGGACTAGCGGGGACAGATACGCAGTATTTT
TRBD1	TRBV7-3	once	TRBJ1-6	CASSSTGGHSPLHF	TGTGCCAGCAGCTCCACAGGGGGCCATTCACCCCTCCACTTT
NA	TRBV14	few	TRBJ2-3	CASSQELGLTDTQYF	TGTGCCAGCAGCCAAGAATTGGGGCTGACAGATACGCAGTATTTT
NA	TRBV11-2	NA	TRBJ2-3	CASSLGLNTDTQYF	TGTGCCAGCAGCCTCGGACTAAACACAGATACGCAGTATTTT
NA	TRBV6-2/TRBV6-3	NA	TRBJ2-7	CASSLVGPDYYEQYF	TGTGCCAGCAGTTTGGTAGGGCCCGACTACTACGAGCAGTACTTC
TRBD1	TRBV2	NA	TRBJ1-6	CASEGQGESPLHF	TGTGCCAGCGAGGGACAGGGGGAGTCACCCCTCCACTTT
TRBD2	TRBV11-3	NA	TRBJ2-7	CASSLDGTSYEQYF	TGTGCCAGCAGCTTAGATGGGACTAGCTACGAGCAGTACTTC
NA	TRBV15	few	TRBJ2-1	CARGEGSYNEQFF	TGTGCCAGGGGGGAAGGATCCTACAATGAGCAGTTCTTC
NA	TRBV11-3	NA	TRBJ2-2	CASSLIDWAGELFF	TGTGCCAGCAGCCTCATTGACTGGGCCGGGGAGCTGTTTTTT
NA	TRBV12-3/TRBV12-4	NA	TRBJ1-1	CASSFAGVAEAFF	TGTGCCAGCAGTTTCGCAGGGGTCGCTGAAGCTTTCTTT
TRBD1	TRBV5-4	NA	TRBJ2-7	CASSLRTGGENEQYF	TGTGCCAGCAGCTTAAGGACAGGGGGCGAGAACGAGCAGTACTTC
NA	TRBV9	NA	TRBJ2-2	CASSITGNTGELFF	TGTGCCAGCAGTATTACAGGGAACACCGGGGAGCTGTTTTTT
TRBD1	TRBV28	few	TRBJ2-5	CASSLWEGQGAETQYF	TGTGCCAGCAGTTTATGGGAGGGACAGGGGGCTGAGACCCAGTACTTC
NA	TRBV5-4	once	TRBJ1-4	CASSQQGTSGKLFF	TGTGCCAGCAGCCAACAGGGTACTTCAGGAAAACTGTTTTTT